The rows below give T cell receptor beta chains drawn from one sample of a study of blood T cell repertoires in COVID-19. Profiling relied on immunoSEQ multiplex PCR, and the TCRdb table lists in-frame clones only, not all of them. This sample carries roughly 120,000 clones, roughly 80% of them seen once, and the ten largest clones take under 2.5%. Material for sequencing was peripheral blood. These receptors originate from a man aged 25-40 years with acute or convalescent COVID-19. CDR3s include the opening cysteine and the closing phenylalanine or tryptophan. The order of the fields is J gene, D gene, V gene, CDR3 protein, CDR3 DNA. The D gene is left open where the match is weak.

>TRBJ2-5|-|TRBV3-1/TRBV3-2
CASSQVAGTGETQYF
TGTGCCAGCAGCCAAGTAGCGGGGACAGGGGAGACCCAGTACTTC
>TRBJ1-6|-|TRBV2
CASSERQAVNNSPLHF
TGTGCCAGCAGTGAACGACAGGCGGTAAATAATTCACCCCTCCACTTT
>TRBJ1-1|-|TRBV4-3
CASSRIGGSEAFF
TGCGCCAGCAGCCGAATAGGGGGATCTGAAGCTTTCTTT
>TRBJ1-1|-|TRBV15
CATSRPGLLNTEAFF
TGTGCCACCAGCAGACCCGGACTCCTGAACACTGAAGCTTTCTTT
>TRBJ1-4|TRBD1|TRBV9
CASSVGDSNEKLFF
TGTGCCAGCAGCGTAGGGGACAGCAATGAAAAACTGTTTTTT
>TRBJ1-2|TRBD1|TRBV29-1
CSVGDRNYGYTF
TGCAGCGTTGGGGACAGGAACTATGGCTACACCTTC
>TRBJ2-1|-|TRBV11-1
CASSLWQAGSEQFF
TGTGCCAGCAGCTTATGGCAGGCGGGCAGTGAGCAGTTCTTC
>TRBJ1-3|-|TRBV4-2
CASSQERKNTIYF
TGTGCCAGCAGCCAAGAGCGAAAAAACACCATATATTTT
>TRBJ1-2|TRBD1|TRBV10-3
CAISAPTGSHGYTF
TGTGCCATCAGCGCCCCGACAGGGAGTCATGGCTACACCTTC
>TRBJ2-7|TRBD1|TRBV18
CASSRDRGPYEQYF
TGTGCCAGCTCAAGGGACAGGGGACCCTACGAGCAGTACTTC
>TRBJ2-4|TRBD2|TRBV11-3
CASSPSGGAGNIQYF
TGTGCCAGCAGCCCTAGCGGGGGGGCCGGAAACATTCAGTACTTC
>TRBJ2-2|TRBD1|TRBV7-2
CASSPRGPPNTGELFF
TGTGCCAGCAGCCCGAGGGGGCCTCCGAACACCGGGGAGCTGTTTTTT
>TRBJ1-2|-|TRBV19
CASSFVGDYGYTF
TGTGCCAGTAGTTTCGTCGGGGACTATGGCTACACCTTC
>TRBJ2-2|TRBD2|TRBV19
CASSMSPGLAGKDGELFF
TGTGCCAGTAGTATGTCACCGGGACTAGCGGGAAAGGACGGGGAGCTGTTTTTT
>TRBJ2-1|-|TRBV6-5
CASSWAQGLGNEQFF
TGTGCCAGCAGTTGGGCTCAGGGCCTTGGCAATGAGCAGTTCTTC